This is a list of T cell receptor beta chains from one sample in a study of shared clonotypes between healthy human individuals. Libraries were prepared by immunoSEQ multiplex PCR; TCRdb keeps only in-frame clonotypes and omits some of them. The sample includes 2,100,000 or so clones, around 95% of them seen just once. The sample taken for sequencing was naive CD4+ T cells sorted from blood. Every receptor here comes from a man aged 18-30 years in good health. Both conserved end residues are part of each CDR3. D genes are given only for firm matches. Expanded clones are given a class, and other clones once, few, many or no size at all.

13	TRBJ2-5	TRBV2	-	-	TGTGCCTCACGGGGGACGGTCCAAGAGACCCAGTACTTC	CASRGTVQETQYF
16	TRBJ1-2	TRBV28	-	TRBD1	TGTGCCAGCAGTTTGTCTGGGACAGGGGGATGGCCTGGCTACACCTTC	CASSLSGTGGWPGYTF
15	TRBJ1-5	TRBV19	-	TRBD1	TGTGCCAGTAGTATAGCGGACAGGGTCCCCTACTTCCAGCATTTT	CASSIADRVPYFQHF
16	TRBJ2-5	TRBV5-4	-	TRBD2	TGTGCCAGCAGCTTGGTTGTGGGGACTAGGCTGGAGACCCAGTACTTC	CASSLVVGTRLETQYF
13	TRBJ2-2	TRBV6-5	-	TRBD1	TGTGCCAGCAGTTACCAGGACAGGGTTGTGCTGTTTTTT	CASSYQDRVVLFF
12	TRBJ2-3	TRBV10-1	-	-	TGCGCCAGCAGTGACAGCACAGATACGCAGTATTTT	CASSDSTDTQYF
15	TRBJ2-2	TRBV30	-	-	TGTGCCTGGAGTCCCGCAGGGACATACACCGGGGAGCTGTTTTTT	CAWSPAGTYTGELFF
14	TRBJ2-5	TRBV6-5	-	-	TGTGCCAGCAGTTACTCGAAACTTCAAGAGACCCAGTACTTC	CASSYSKLQETQYF
14	TRBJ1-5	TRBV2	-	-	TGTGCCAGCAGTGATCGTACTAGCAATCAGCCCCAGCATTTT	CASSDRTSNQPQHF
15	TRBJ2-3	TRBV25-1	-	TRBD2	TGTGCCAGCAGTGATCAGCGGGAGACAAAAGATACGCAGTATTTT	CASSDQRETKDTQYF
15	TRBJ2-3	TRBV28	once	TRBD1	TGTGCCAGCAGCCGCTACGACAGGGACACAGATACGCAGTATTTT	CASSRYDRDTDTQYF
14	TRBJ2-7	TRBV30	-	TRBD1	TGTGCCTGGGGAAATACAGGGGGTCCCTACGAGCAGTACTTC	CAWGNTGGPYEQYF
13	TRBJ2-5	TRBV7-3	-	-	TGTGCCAGCAGCTTAACCCGCCAAGAGACCCAGTACTTC	CASSLTRQETQYF
13	TRBJ2-1	TRBV9	-	-	TGTGCCAGCAGCTCACAACGATACAATGAGCAGTTCTTC	CASSSQRYNEQFF
16	TRBJ2-5	TRBV9	-	-	TGTGCCAGCAGCGTAGGGGTCGGGGTAATGCAAGAGACCCAGTACTTC	CASSVGVGVMQETQYF
14	TRBJ1-1	TRBV6-6	-	TRBD1	TGTGCCAGCAGTGGTGGGACAGCCGGGACTGAAGCTTTCTTT	CASSGGTAGTEAFF
16	TRBJ1-1	TRBV7-2	-	TRBD1	TGTGCCAGCAGCTTATGGACAGGGGATCTGAACACTGAAGCTTTCTTT	CASSLWTGDLNTEAFF
14	TRBJ1-1	TRBV6-5	-	-	TGTGCCAGCAGTAGGGACACCACGAACACTGAAGCTTTCTTT	CASSRDTTNTEAFF
11	TRBJ2-4	TRBV6-5	-	-	TGTGCCAGCGTCTGGAAAAACATTCAGTACTTC	CASVWKNIQYF
11	TRBJ1-4	TRBV28	-	-	TGTGCCAGCAGTTTCCAGGGGACGCTGTTTTTT	CASSFQGTLFF
12	TRBJ2-1	TRBV6-5	-	TRBD2	TGTGCCACCAAGACTAGCGGGAGAGAGCAGTTCTTC	CATKTSGREQFF
10	TRBJ1-1	TRBV4-1	-	-	TGCGCCAGCAGCCAAGTACCAGCTTTCTTT	CASSQVPAFF
14	TRBJ1-2	TRBV7-8	-	TRBD1	TGTGCCAGCAGCGGACAGGGGGGACGCGGTGGCTACACCTTC	CASSGQGGRGGYTF
16	TRBJ2-5	TRBV11-2	once	TRBD1	TGTGCCAGCAGCTTCCAGGGGGATGTGCGTTTAGGGACCCAGTACTTC	CASSFQGDVRLGTQYF
15	TRBJ1-2	TRBV6-5	-	TRBD1	TGTGCCAGCAGCTCCGCCGGGACAGGGGACTATGGCTACACCTTC	CASSSAGTGDYGYTF
14	TRBJ2-7	TRBV18	-	TRBD1	TGTGCCAGCTCACCTTCGGACAGGGTGGGAGAGCAGTACTTC	CASSPSDRVGEQYF
11	TRBJ1-4	TRBV29-1	-	-	TGCAGCGTTGAACAAAGAGAAAAACTGTTTTTT	CSVEQREKLFF
14	TRBJ1-2	TRBV7-2	few	TRBD1	TGTGCCAGCAGCCCAGGACAGGGGGCAATAGGCTACACCTTC	CASSPGQGAIGYTF
17	TRBJ1-6	TRBV18	-	-	TGTGCCAGCTCACCATTTACAGAAAGCTCCTATAATTCACCCCTCCACTTT	CASSPFTESSYNSPLHF
13	TRBJ2-7	TRBV27	-	TRBD1	TGTGCCAGCAGCCGGACAGGGGCCTACGAGCAGTACTTC	CASSRTGAYEQYF
11	TRBJ1-1	TRBV30	-	-	TGTGCCTGGAGTATGGAAACAGTAGCTTTCTTT	CAWSMETVAFF
15	TRBJ1-5	TRBV4-3	-	-	TGCGCCAGCAGCCAAGGGGTCGAAGGCAATCAGCCCCAGCATTTT	CASSQGVEGNQPQHF
14	TRBJ1-2	TRBV7-9	-	-	TGTGCCAGCAGCTTTGGGGGGGAAAACTATGGCTACACCTTC	CASSFGGENYGYTF
8	TRBJ2-1	TRBV11-3	-	-	TGTGCCAGCAGCTTCCGACTCTTC	CASSFRLF
17	TRBJ2-2	TRBV7-2	-	TRBD2	TGTGCCAGCAGCTTCCCTCTGGTGCGGGGGAGAGCCGGGGAGCTGTTTTTT	CASSFPLVRGRAGELFF
13	TRBJ2-7	TRBV4-2	-	-	TGTGCCAGCAGCCGAACAGGGTTCGACGAGCAGTACTTC	CASSRTGFDEQYF
15	TRBJ2-3	TRBV6-5	-	-	TGTGCCAGCAGTTACTCTCCCCATTCCACAGATACGCAGTATTTT	CASSYSPHSTDTQYF
16	TRBJ2-5	TRBV13	-	TRBD2	TGTGCCAGCAGCGCCAGACTAGCGGGAGGCCAAGAGACCCAGTACTTC	CASSARLAGGQETQYF
15	TRBJ1-1	TRBV30	-	-	TGTGCCTGGACCCCCCGGGGGTTCGGGAACACTGAAGCTTTCTTT	CAWTPRGFGNTEAFF
15	TRBJ1-5	TRBV19	-	-	TGTGCCAGTAGTATACAGGCCGTTAGCAATCAGCCCCAGCATTTT	CASSIQAVSNQPQHF
15	TRBJ2-2	TRBV19	-	TRBD1	TGTGCCAGTAGAAGAGGGGGCGGTAACACCGGGGAGCTGTTTTTT	CASRRGGGNTGELFF
16	TRBJ2-3	TRBV6-5	-	-	TGTGCCAGCAGTTATTGGCGGAGTACTAGCACAGATACGCAGTATTTT	CASSYWRSTSTDTQYF
14	TRBJ1-1	TRBV27	once	-	TGTGCCAGCAGTTTACAGGGGCACTACACTGAAGCTTTCTTT	CASSLQGHYTEAFF
15	TRBJ2-3	TRBV7-9	-	-	TGTGCCAGCAGGGATGTTGGGGCGGGCACAGATACGCAGTATTTT	CASRDVGAGTDTQYF
17	TRBJ1-6	TRBV2	-	-	TGTGCCAGCAGTGAGTTAAGGGGAGCCAGGGGTGATTCACCCCTCCACTTT	CASSELRGARGDSPLHF
14	TRBJ1-1	TRBV6-5	-	-	TGTGCCAGCAGGGTAGGACACTCGAACACTGAAGCTTTCTTT	CASRVGHSNTEAFF
16	TRBJ2-2	TRBV4-3	-	-	TGCGCCAGCAGCCAATCAGATTTGGGTGTGGGAGGCGAGCTGTTTTTT	CASSQSDLGVGGELFF
11	TRBJ2-7	TRBV19	-	-	TGTGCCAGTAGTAGTAGTTTCGAGCAGTACTTC	CASSSSFEQYF
15	TRBJ2-7	TRBV28	-	-	TGTGCCAGCAGTTTTTTCGGACCGGGAACCTACGAGCAGTACTTC	CASSFFGPGTYEQYF
16	TRBJ2-7	TRBV4-1	-	-	TGCGCCAGCAGCCAAGTTGCTCAAATTAAGGTATACGAGCAGTACTTC	CASSQVAQIKVYEQYF
15	TRBJ1-2	TRBV5-4	-	TRBD1	TGTGCCAGCACCCTTGGAGGGGACAGGTCCTATGGCTACACCTTC	CASTLGGDRSYGYTF
11	TRBJ2-7	TRBV20-1	-	-	TGCAGTGCTAGAGGTTCCTACGAGCAGTACTTC	CSARGSYEQYF
15	TRBJ2-7	TRBV9	-	-	TGTGCCAGCAGCGTAGGATCCCAAGAGTACAACGAGCAGTACTTC	CASSVGSQEYNEQYF
15	TRBJ1-1	TRBV7-3	-	-	TGTGCCAGCAGCTCCGGAGGGAAGGGGCCTACTGAAGCTTTCTTT	CASSSGGKGPTEAFF
19	TRBJ1-6	TRBV6-1	-	TRBD1	TGTGCCAGCAGTGTCGCCGGGACAGGGAGTAGCCCCTATAATTCACCCCTCCACTTT	CASSVAGTGSSPYNSPLHF